Listed here are 21 T cell receptor beta chains from one sample, sequenced in a study of cytomegalovirus exposure and HLA in healthy donors. Researchers ran the PCR with 60 Vbeta and 13 Jbeta primers. Data came from immunoSEQ multiplex PCR; TCRdb stores just in-frame clones and leaves some out. The sample contains 95,000 to 150,000 clones, 70% to 80% of which appear only once. The specimen sequenced was PBMCs. These receptor sequences come from a woman in her 40s in good health and CMV-seropositive.

This chain joins TRBV19 and TRBJ1-5; TRBD1 is a possible D gene (6 bases). The V gene lost 7 bases and the J gene lost 6 bases, with 28 bases spanning the gap. The CDR3 has 18 amino acids. CDR1 is LNHDA and CDR2 is SQIVND in the germline V gene (reference sequence). Here the CDR3 reads CASTHISTGTHITQPQHF. CDR3 in DNA: TGTGCCAGTACCCATATCTCAACCGGGACACACATAACTCAGCCCCAGCATTTT.

The chain links TRBV19 to TRBJ1-1, with 11 nucleotides matching TRBD1. Trimming cost V 9 bases and J 1 base; bases outside gene matches: 4. Germline V gene data show CDR1 as LNHDA and CDR2 as SQIVND (reference sequence). The CDR3 is 14 amino acids. CDR3 sequence: CASGQGAWNTEAFF. CDR3 coding DNA: TGTGCCAGCGGACAGGGGGCCTGGAACACTGAAGCTTTCTTT.

This chain connects TRBV7-9 to TRBJ2-3; D may be TRBD2 (7 bases). Between the trimmed V and J ends, which lost 6 bases and 3 bases, there was a span of 16 bases. The CDR3 spans 15 residues. Per the germline V gene, CDR1 is SEHNR and CDR2 is FQNEAQ (reference sequence). The CDR3 DNA reads TGTGCCAGCAGAAAAGGAGGGGGGGGGACAGATACGCAGTATTTT. Residues: CASRKGGGGTDTQYF.

This clone was observed a few times. The rearrangement links TRBV6-1 to TRBJ2-1; D remains unclear. The CDR3 consists of 12 residues. V was pared by 2 bases and J by 3 bases, with 2 bases between. Germline CDR1 and CDR2: MNHNS and SASEGT. The CDR3 nucleotides read TGTGCCAGCAGTGAACTCTACAATGAGCAGTTCTTC. This gives the protein CASSELYNEQFF.

This chain joins TRBV30 and TRBJ2-2; TRBD2 agrees at 10 bases. CDR3 length: 14 residues. CDR1 is GTSNPN and CDR2 is SVGIG in the germline V gene (reference sequence). V trimming: 3 bases; J trimming: 6 bases; junction bases outside the gene matches: 4. CDR3 nucleotide sequence: TGTGCCTGGAGGACTAGCGGGTATGCCGGGGAGCTGTTTTTT. Amino acid sequence: CAWRTSGYAGELFF.

This clone was seen just once. The chain couples TRBV7-2 to TRBJ2-6; unclear D gene. This CDR3 contains 15 residues. The V gene lost 5 bases and the J gene lost 4 bases, with 12 bases spanning the gap. The germline CDR1 and CDR2 sequences are SGHTA and FQGNSA. CDR3 in amino acids: CASSPGRIGANVLTF. CDR3 nucleotides: TGTGCCAGCAGCCCAGGAAGAATAGGGGCCAACGTCCTGACTTTC.

This clone was counted once. This chain joins TRBV6-1 and TRBJ2-7; TRBD1 agrees at 9 bases. From germline, CDR1 is MNHNS and CDR2 SASEGT. The CDR3 runs 15 residues. The V and J ends lost 6 bases and 2 bases, in that order; junction bases with no gene match: 8. DNA of the CDR3: TGTGCCAGCAGCCCTGGACAGGGGTCAGCCTACGAGCAGTACTTC. It specifies CASSPGQGSAYEQYF.

J is TRBJ2-6 and V is TRBV7-3; 9 bases align to TRBD1. The germline V gene has CDR1 SGHTA and CDR2 FQGTGA. CDR3 length: 18 residues. After removal of 5 bases from V and 4 bases from J, the junction contained 12 bases not matched to a gene. CDR3 nucleotides: TGTGCCAGCAGCCCTTACCCGGGACAGGGCTCAGGGGCCAACGTCCTGACTTTC. Residues: CASSPYPGQGSGANVLTF.

A few counts support this clone. This chain uses TRBV15 with TRBJ1-2, with D unresolved. Germline V gene data show CDR1 as LNHNV and CDR2 as YYDKDF (reference sequence). The V and J ends lost 5 bases and 1 base respectively, with 11 bases between them. The CDR3 spans 14 residues. The CDR3 sequence is CATSPATDNYGYTF. The DNA of the CDR3 is TGTGCCACCAGCCCCGCGACTGATAACTATGGCTACACCTTC.

The chain employs TRBV18 and TRBJ1-2; 7 bases line up with TRBD1. The ends lost 3 bases at V and 2 bases at J; junction bases unmatched: 9. The CDR3 loop spans 16 amino acids. Germline loops: CDR1 KGHSH, CDR2 LQKENI. The CDR3 region is CASSPRTGELNYGYTF. Written as DNA, the CDR3 is TGTGCCAGCTCACCGCGGACAGGCGAATTGAACTATGGCTACACCTTC.

Only a few counts were recorded for this clone. V is TRBV9 and J is TRBJ2-1; TRBD1 matches 8 bases. Losses at the gene ends were 3 bases for V and 0 bases for J; bases not matched to a gene: 5. The CDR3 length is 16 residues. CDR1 is SGDLS and CDR2 is YYNGEE in the germline V gene. DNA for the CDR3: TGTGCCAGCAGCGGGGACAGGTCCAGCTCCTACAATGAGCAGTTCTTC. It codes for CASSGDRSSSYNEQFF.

The V call is TRBV7-9, the J call TRBJ2-7; D not certain. CDR1 and CDR2 (germline): SEHNR, FQNEAQ (reference sequence). Deletions cut 2 bases from V and 6 bases from J, with 11 bases between. The CDR3 loop spans 13 amino acids. CDR3 coding DNA: TGTGCCAGCAGCTTATTATTGTCAGGCGAGCAGTACTTC. Encoded protein: CASSLLLSGEQYF.

The chain uses TRBV6-5 and TRBJ1-6; the D is unclear. This CDR3 is 14 amino acids long. Germline V gene lookup returns CDR1 MNHEY and CDR2 SVGAGI. V was clipped by 5 bases and J by 8 bases, with 13 bases between them. The CDR3 region is CASSPGQVYSPLHF. DNA for the CDR3: TGTGCCAGCAGTCCCGGCCAGGTCTATTCACCCCTCCACTTT.

The chain couples TRBV7-9 to TRBJ1-1; a possible D gene is TRBD1 (5 bases). Trimming removed 6 bases at V and 4 bases at J, with 18 bases between. The CDR3 totals 15 residues. Germline V gives CDR1 SEHNR, CDR2 FQNEAQ (reference sequence). CDR3 nucleotides: TGTGCCAGCAGACGGGGGGAGGGTGGGGTCACTGAAGCTTTCTTT. Translation: CASRRGEGGVTEAFF.

CDR3: CASSFRQGLTYEQYF. The CDR3 region has the DNA TGTGCCAGCAGCTTTAGACAGGGACTTACCTACGAGCAGTACTTC. The rearrangement joins TRBV7-2 to TRBJ2-7; a possible D gene is TRBD1 (7 bases). Trimming took off 3 bases at V and 2 bases at J, with 14 bases between the two ends. Germline V CDR1 and CDR2: SGHTA, FQGNSA. The CDR3 covers 15 residues.

The chain has TRBV30 and TRBJ2-7, with a possible D match to TRBD1 (6 bases). Trimming cost V 2 bases and J 3 bases, with 20 bases left between them. The length of the CDR3 is 16 residues. Germline-derived CDR1 and CDR2 are GTSNPN and SVGIG (reference sequence). CDR3 nucleotides: TGTGCCTGGAGTCCCAAGACAGGTAGACGGCTCTACGAGCAGTACTTC. This gives the protein CAWSPKTGRRLYEQYF.

CDR3 sequence reads: CASSQDLPAGSTDTQYF. The CDR3 DNA reads TGTGCCAGCAGCCAAGATCTCCCAGCGGGAAGCACAGATACGCAGTATTTT. This rearrangement joins TRBV4-2 to TRBJ2-3; 7 bases match TRBD2. CDR1 is LGHNA and CDR2 is YNFKEQ in the germline V gene. After removal of 0 bases from V and 0 bases from J, the junction contained 6 bases not matched to a gene. The CDR3 loop spans 17 amino acids.

The V and J genes are TRBV25-1 and TRBJ2-2; 9 nucleotides align to TRBD1. The CDR3 consists of 15 residues. J was trimmed by 5 bases and V by 3 bases; bases with no gene match: 4. CDR1 and CDR2 (germline): MGHDK, SYGVNS. For the CDR3, the DNA is TGTGCCAGCAGTGATGACAGGGGGTGGACCGGGGAGCTGTTTTTT. Its translation: CASSDDRGWTGELFF.

This chain links TRBV5-4 with TRBJ2-7; weak D call: TRBD1 (6 bases). The CDR3 contains 17 residues. Per the germline V gene, CDR1 is SGHNT and CDR2 is YYREEE (reference sequence). The ends were cut back, 0 bases at V and 5 bases at J, with 21 bases in the middle. For the CDR3, the DNA is TGTGCCAGCAGCTTGGAGGATAAGGACAGATTTTCACACGAGCAGTACTTC. This encodes CASSLEDKDRFSHEQYF.

Points on this clone: Its ends do not fully match the called genes, so a read error is possible. The rearrangement links TRBV5-1 to TRBJ2-2; 7 bases align to TRBD2. CDR3 length: 15 residues. CDR1 and CDR2 from the germline V gene are SGHRS and YFSETQ. The CDR3 sequence: CASGLPGGSTGELFF. The CDR3 coding sequence is TGCGCCAGCGGCTTGCCGGGGGGAAGCACCGGGGAGCTGTTTTTT.

The chain joins TRBV15 to TRBJ1-6, with D possibly matching TRBD1 (5 bases). The CDR3 sequence is 16 residues long. V shed 2 bases and J shed 7 bases, with 15 bases lying between them. Looked up from germline, CDR1 is LNHNV and CDR2 is YYDKDF (reference sequence). The CDR3 sequence is CATSRKAGGRNSPLHF. The DNA for the CDR3 is TGTGCCACCAGCAGAAAGGCGGGGGGAAGGAATTCACCCCTCCACTTT.